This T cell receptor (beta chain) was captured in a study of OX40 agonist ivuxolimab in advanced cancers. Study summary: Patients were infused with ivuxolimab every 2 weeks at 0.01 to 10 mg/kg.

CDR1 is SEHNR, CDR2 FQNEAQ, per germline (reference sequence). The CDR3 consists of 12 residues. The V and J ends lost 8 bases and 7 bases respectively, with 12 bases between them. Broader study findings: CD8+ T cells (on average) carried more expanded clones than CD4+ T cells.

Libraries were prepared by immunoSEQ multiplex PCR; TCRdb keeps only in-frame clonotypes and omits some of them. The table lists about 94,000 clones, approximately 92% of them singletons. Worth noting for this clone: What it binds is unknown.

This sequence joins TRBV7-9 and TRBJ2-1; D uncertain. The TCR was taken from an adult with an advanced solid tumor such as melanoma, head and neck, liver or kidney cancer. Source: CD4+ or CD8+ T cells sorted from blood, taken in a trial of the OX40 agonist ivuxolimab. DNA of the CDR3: TGTGCCAGCGTGTACGGGTCTAATGAGCAGTTCTTC. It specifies CASVYGSNEQFF.